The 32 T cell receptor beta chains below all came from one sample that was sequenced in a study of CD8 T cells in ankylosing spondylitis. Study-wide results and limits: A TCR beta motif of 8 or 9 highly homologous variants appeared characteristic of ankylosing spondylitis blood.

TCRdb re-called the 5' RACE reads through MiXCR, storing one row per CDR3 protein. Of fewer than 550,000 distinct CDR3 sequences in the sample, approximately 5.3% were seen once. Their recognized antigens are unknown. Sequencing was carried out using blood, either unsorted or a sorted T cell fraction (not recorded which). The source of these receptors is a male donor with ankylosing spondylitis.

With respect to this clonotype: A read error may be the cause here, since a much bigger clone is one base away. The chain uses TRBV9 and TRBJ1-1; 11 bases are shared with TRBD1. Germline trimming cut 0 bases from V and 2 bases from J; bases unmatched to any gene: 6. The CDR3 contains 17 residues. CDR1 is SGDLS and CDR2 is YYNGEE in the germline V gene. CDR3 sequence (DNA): TGTGCCAGCAGCGTAGAGGGACAGGGGGGTGAAAACACTGAAGCTTTCTTT. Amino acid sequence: CASSVEGQGGENTEAFF.

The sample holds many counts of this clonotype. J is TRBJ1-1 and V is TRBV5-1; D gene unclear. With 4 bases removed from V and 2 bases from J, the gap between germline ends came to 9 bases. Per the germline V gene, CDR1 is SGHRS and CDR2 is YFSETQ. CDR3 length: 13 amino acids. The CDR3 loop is CASSHGQNTEAFF. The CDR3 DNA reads TGCGCCAGCAGCCACGGGCAAAACACTGAAGCTTTCTTT.

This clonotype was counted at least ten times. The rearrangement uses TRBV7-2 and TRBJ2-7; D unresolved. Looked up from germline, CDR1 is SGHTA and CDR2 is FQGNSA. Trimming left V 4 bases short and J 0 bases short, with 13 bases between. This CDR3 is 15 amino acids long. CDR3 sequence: CASSYRHRSSYEQYF. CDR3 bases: TGTGCCAGCAGCTACCGACATCGTAGCTCCTACGAGCAGTACTTC. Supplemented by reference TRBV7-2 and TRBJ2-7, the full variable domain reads GAGVSQSPSNKVTEKGKDVELRCDPISGHTALYWYRQSLGQGLEFLIYFQGNSAPDKSGLPSDRFSAERTGGSVSTLTIQRTQQEDSAVYLCASSYRHRSSYEQYFGPGTRLTVT.

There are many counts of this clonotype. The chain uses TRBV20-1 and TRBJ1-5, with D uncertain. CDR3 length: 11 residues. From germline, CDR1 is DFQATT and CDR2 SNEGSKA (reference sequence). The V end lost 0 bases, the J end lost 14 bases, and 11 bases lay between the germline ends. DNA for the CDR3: TGCAGTGCTAGAGAATGGACGGAAGAGCATTTT. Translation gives CSAREWTEEHF.

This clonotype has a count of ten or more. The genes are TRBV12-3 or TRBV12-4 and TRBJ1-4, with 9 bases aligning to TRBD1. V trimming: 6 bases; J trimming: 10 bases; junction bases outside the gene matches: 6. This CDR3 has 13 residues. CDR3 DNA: TGTGCCAGCAGCTTGGGACAGGGTCGAAAACTGTTTTTT. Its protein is CASSLGQGRKLFF.

The chain's CDR3 is CASSLDLDTDTQYF. The CDR3 coding sequence is TGCGCCAGCAGCTTGGATCTAGACACAGATACGCAGTATTTT. The chain links TRBV5-1 to TRBJ2-3; D is unclear. CDR1 and CDR2 from the germline V gene are SGHRS and YFSETQ. This CDR3 comprises 14 residues. The ends were cut back, 0 bases at V and 2 bases at J, with 7 bases in the middle.

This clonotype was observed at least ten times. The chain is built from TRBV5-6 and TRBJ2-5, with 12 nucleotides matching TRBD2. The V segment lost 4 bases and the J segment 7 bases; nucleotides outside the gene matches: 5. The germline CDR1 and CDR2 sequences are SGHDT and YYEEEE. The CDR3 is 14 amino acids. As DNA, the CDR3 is TGTGCCAGCAGCCCGGGACTAGCGGGTAGGACCCAGTACTTC. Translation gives CASSPGLAGRTQYF.

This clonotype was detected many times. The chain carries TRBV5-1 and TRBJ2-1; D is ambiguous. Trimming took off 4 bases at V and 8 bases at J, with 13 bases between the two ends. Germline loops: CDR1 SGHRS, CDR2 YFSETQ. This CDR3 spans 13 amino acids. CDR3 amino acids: CASSLPVGDEQFF. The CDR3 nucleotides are TGCGCCAGCAGCCTTCCCGTTGGGGATGAGCAGTTCTTC.

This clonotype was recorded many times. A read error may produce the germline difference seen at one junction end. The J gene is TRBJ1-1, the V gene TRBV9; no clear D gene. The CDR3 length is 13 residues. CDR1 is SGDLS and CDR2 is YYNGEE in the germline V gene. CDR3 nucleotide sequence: TGTGCCAGCAACGTAGGCTCGGCGACTGAAGCTTTCTTT. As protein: CASNVGSATEAFF.

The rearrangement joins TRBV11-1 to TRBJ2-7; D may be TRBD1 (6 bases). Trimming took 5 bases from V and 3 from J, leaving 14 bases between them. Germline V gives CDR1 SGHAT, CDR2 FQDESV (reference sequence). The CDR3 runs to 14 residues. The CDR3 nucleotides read TGTGCCAGCAGCCCCAGGGGATTCTACTACGAGCAGTACTTC. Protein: CASSPRGFYYEQYF.

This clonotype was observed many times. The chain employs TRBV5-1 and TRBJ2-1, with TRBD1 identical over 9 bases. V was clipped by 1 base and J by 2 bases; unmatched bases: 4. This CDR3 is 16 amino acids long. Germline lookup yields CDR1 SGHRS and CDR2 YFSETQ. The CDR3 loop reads CASSLSGTGTYNEQFF. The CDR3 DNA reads TGCGCCAGCAGCTTGTCCGGGACAGGGACCTACAATGAGCAGTTCTTC.

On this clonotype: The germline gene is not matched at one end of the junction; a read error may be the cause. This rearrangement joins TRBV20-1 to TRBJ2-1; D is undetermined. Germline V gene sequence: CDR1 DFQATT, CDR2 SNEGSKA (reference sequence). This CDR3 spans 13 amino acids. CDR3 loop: CTAGKNGQPEQFF. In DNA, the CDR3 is TGCACTGCTGGGAAAAACGGCCAACCGGAGCAGTTCTTC.

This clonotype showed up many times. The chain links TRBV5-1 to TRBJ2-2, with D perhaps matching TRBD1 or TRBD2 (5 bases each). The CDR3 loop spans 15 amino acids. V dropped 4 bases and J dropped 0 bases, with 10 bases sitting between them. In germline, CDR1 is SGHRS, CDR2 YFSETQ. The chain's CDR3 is CASSVRDPNTGELFF. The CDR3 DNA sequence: TGCGCCAGCAGCGTCCGGGACCCGAACACCGGGGAGCTGTTTTTT.

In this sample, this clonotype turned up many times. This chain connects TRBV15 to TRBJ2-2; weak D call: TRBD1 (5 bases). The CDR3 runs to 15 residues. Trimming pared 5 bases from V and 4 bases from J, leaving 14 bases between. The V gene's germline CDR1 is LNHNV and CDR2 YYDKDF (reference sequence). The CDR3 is CATSPTGSGTGELFF. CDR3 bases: TGTGCCACCAGCCCTACAGGATCGGGCACCGGGGAGCTGTTTTTT.

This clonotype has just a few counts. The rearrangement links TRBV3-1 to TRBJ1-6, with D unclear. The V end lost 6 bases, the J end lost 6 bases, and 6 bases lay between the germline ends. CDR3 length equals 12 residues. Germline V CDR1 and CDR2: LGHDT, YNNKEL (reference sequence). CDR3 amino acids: CASRMPNSPLHF. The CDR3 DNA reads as TGTGCCAGCAGGATGCCTAATTCACCCCTCCACTTT.

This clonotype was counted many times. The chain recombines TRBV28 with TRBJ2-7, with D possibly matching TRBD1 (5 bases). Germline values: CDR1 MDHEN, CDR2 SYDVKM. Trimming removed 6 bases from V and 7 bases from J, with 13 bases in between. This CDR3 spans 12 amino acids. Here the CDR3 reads CASSSGMGEQYF. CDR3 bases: TGTGCCAGCAGCTCAGGGATGGGGGAGCAGTACTTC.

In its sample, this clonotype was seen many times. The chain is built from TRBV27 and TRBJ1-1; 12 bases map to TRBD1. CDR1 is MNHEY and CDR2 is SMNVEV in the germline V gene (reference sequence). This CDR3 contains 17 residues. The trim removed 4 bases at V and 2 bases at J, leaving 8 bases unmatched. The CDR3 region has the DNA TGTGCCAGCAGTTCCTCTCCGGGACAGGGGGCTAACACTGAAGCTTTCTTT. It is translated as CASSSSPGQGANTEAFF.

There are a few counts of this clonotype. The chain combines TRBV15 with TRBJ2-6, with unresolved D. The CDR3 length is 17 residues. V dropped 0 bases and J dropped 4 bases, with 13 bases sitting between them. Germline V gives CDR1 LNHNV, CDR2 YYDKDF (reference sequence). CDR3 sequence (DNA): TGTGCCACCAGCAGAGACCTCCGGGTGGTAGGGGCCAACGTCCTGACTTTC. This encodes CATSRDLRVVGANVLTF.

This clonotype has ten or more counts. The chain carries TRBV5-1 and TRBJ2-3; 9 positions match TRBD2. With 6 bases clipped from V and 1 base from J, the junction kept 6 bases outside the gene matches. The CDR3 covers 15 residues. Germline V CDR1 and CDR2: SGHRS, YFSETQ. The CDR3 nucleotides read TGCGCCAGCAACTATTTAGCGGGGGGCACAGATACGCAGTATTTT. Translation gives CASNYLAGGTDTQYF.

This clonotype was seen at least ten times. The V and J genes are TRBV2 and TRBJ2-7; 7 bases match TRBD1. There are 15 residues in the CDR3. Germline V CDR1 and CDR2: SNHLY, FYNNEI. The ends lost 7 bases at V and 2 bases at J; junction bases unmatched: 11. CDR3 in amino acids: CASTAKDRYTYEQYF. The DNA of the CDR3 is TGTGCCAGCACCGCTAAGGACAGGTACACCTACGAGCAGTACTTC. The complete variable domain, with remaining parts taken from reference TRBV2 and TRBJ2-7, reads EPEVTQTPSHQVTQMGQEVILRCVPISNHLYFYWYRQILGQKVEFLVSFYNNEISEKSEIFDDQFSVERPDGSNFTLKIRSTKLEDSAMYFCASTAKDRYTYEQYFGPGTRLTVT.

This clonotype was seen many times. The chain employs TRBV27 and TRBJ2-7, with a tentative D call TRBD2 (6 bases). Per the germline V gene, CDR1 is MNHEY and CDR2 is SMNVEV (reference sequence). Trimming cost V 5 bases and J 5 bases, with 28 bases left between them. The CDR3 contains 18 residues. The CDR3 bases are TGTGCCAGCAGTGCGGGTCACAGCGGGTTTGAGGTTTCCCACGAGCAGTACTTC. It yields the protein CASSAGHSGFEVSHEQYF.

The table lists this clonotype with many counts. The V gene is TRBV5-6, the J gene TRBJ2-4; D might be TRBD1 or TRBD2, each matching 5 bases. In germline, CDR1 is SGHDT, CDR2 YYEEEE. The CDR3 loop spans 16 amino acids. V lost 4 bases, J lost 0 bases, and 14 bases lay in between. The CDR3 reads CASSPGPDRAKNIQYF. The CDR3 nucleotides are TGTGCCAGCAGCCCGGGACCCGACAGAGCCAAAAACATTCAGTACTTC.

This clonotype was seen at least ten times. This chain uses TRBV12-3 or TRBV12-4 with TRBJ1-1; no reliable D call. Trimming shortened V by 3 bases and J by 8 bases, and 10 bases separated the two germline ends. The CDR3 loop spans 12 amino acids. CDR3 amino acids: CASSFPPGEAFF. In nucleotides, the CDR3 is TGTGCCAGCAGTTTTCCGCCGGGGGAAGCTTTCTTT.

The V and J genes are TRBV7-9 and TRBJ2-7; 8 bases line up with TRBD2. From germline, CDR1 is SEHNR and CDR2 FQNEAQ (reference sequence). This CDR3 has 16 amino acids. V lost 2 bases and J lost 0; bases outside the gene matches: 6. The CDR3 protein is CASSLPGRGASYEQYF. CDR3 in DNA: TGTGCCAGCAGCTTACCTGGGCGGGGGGCCTCCTACGAGCAGTACTTC.

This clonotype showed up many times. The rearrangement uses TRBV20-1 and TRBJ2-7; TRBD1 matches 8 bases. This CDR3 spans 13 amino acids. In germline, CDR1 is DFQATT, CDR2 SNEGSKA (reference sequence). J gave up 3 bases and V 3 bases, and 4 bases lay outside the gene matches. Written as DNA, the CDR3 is TGCAGTGCTAGCTCCGACAGGGGCTACGAGCAGTACTTC. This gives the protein CSASSDRGYEQYF.

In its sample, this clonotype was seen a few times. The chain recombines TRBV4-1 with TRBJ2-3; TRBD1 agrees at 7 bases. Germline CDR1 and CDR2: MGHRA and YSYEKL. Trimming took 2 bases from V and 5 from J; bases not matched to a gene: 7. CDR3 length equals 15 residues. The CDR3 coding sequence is TGCGCCAGCAGCCAATATGACAGGGAAAAAGATACGCAGTATTTT. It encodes CASSQYDREKDTQYF.

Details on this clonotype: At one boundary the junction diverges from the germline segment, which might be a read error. Here the CDR3 DNA reads TGTGGCAGCAGCTTCGGGACCGTCGGGGAGCAGCACTTC. As protein: CGSSFGTVGEQHF. The chain is built from TRBV7-9 and TRBJ2-7; the D gene could be TRBD1 or TRBD2 (5 bases each). Germline V gene lookup returns CDR1 SEHNR and CDR2 FQNEAQ (reference sequence). The CDR3 spans 13 residues.

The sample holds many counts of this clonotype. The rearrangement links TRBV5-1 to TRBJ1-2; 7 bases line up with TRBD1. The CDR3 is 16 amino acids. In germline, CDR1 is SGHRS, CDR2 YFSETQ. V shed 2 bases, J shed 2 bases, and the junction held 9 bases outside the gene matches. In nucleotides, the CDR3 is TGCGCCAGCAGCTTAGGTCCAGGGGGTTTAAACTATGGCTACACCTTC. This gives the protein CASSLGPGGLNYGYTF.

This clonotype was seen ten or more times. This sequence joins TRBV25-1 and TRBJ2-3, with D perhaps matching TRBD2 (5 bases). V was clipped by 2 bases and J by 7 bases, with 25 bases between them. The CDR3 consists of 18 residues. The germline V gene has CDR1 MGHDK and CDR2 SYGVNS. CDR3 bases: TGTGCCAGCAGTGAAAGTCAGGACTCCGAAGTCCCTAGTCATACGCAGTATTTT. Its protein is CASSESQDSEVPSHTQYF.

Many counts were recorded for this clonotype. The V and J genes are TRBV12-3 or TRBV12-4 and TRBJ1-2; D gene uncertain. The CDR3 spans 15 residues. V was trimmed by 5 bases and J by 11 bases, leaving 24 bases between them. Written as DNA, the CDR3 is TGTGCCAGCAGTACACCTCGGACGGACCTTGTAAGGTACACCTTC. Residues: CASSTPRTDLVRYTF.

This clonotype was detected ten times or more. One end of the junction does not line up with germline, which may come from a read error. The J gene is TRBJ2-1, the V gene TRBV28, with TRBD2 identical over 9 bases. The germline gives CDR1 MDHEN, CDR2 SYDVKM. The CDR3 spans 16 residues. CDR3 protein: CASSFALAGSSNEQFF. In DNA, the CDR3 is TGTGCCAGCAGTTTCGCTCTAGCGGGGTCCTCCAATGAGCAGTTCTTC.

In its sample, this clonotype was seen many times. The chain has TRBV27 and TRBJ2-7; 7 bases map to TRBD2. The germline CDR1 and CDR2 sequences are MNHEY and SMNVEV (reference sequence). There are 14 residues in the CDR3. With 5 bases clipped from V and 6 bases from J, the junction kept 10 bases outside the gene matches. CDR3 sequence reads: CASSLGGSYREQYF. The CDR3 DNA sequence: TGTGCCAGCAGTCTTGGCGGGAGTTATCGCGAGCAGTACTTC.